This T cell receptor beta chain derives from a study of tumor-infiltrating lymphocytes in primary liver carcinoma. About the study: Surgical resection served as treatment for the primary liver carcinoma of these patients.

Ten or more counts support this clonotype. The target antigen is unknown. For blood RNA, unsorted whole blood served as the source, and germline DNA was extracted too. This CDR3 is 14 amino acids long. After removal of 8 bases from V and 5 bases from J, the junction contained 11 bases not matched to a gene. The study, taken as a whole, reports: It was in tumors, not blood, that the top-250-clone fraction was significantly higher (p = 0.039).

A primer in the constant region served to generate TCR beta cDNA from approximately 500 ng of total RNA. What produced the TCR beta libraries was three nested multiplex PCR rounds using slightly modified ARM-PCR. The first two PCR rounds, around 10 cycles each, used TRBV1-TRBV30 forward primers and a C-beta reverse primer. TCRdb used MiXCR to reprocess the multiplex PCR reads, holding one entry per CDR3 protein. The sample holds about 330,000 distinct CDR3 sequences; approximately 64% are singletons and the top ten take about 6.5%. The V and J genes are TRBV12-3 or TRBV12-4 and TRBJ2-7, with 8 bases aligning to TRBD2. The source of this sequence is a man aged 40-49 years with primary liver carcinoma and hepatitis B virus infection. Sequenced: peripheral blood. CDR3 in amino acids: CASSTGGSSHEQYF. The CDR3 nucleotides are TGTGCCAGCTCTACGGGAGGGAGCAGCCACGAGCAGTACTTC.